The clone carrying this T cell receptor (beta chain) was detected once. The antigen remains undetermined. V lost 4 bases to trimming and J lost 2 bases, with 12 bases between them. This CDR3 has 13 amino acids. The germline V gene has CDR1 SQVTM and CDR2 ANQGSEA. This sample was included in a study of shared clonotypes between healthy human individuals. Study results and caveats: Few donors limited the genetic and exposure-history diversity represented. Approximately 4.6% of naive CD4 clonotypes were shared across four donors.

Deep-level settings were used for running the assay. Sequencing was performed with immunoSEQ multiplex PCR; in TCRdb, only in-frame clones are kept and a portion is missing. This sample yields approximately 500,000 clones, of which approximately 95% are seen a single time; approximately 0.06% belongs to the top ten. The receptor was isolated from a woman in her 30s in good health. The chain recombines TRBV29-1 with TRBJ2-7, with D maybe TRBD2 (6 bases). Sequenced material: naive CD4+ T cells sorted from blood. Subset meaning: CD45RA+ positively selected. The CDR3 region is CSVGLGSTYEQYF. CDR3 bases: TGCAGCGTTGGACTAGGATCAACCTACGAGCAGTACTTC.